A single T cell receptor (beta chain) is shown here with its context. No antigen is known for it. CDR1 is SGHTA, CDR2 FQGNSA, per germline. This CDR3 is built from 14 residues. The V gene lost 5 bases and the J gene lost 0 bases, with 11 bases spanning the gap. This entry is derived from a study of T cell repertoires in cytomegalovirus infection. The wider study: Recently identified HLA-C-restricted CMV epitopes were among the peptides used. Carrying CMV and the relevant HLA type showed in public TCR beta signatures. Whole-study results and caveats: People with CMV and the relevant HLA were identified by cumulative public TCR beta family frequency. Clonotype analysis showed dominance of the ex vivo response by HLA-C-restricted CMV-specific TCR beta clonotypes.

TCRdb re-called the reads with MiXCR, one entry per CDR3 protein. Found here are fewer than 650,000 distinct CDR3 sequences, over 35% of them singletons; the top ten hold 48%. The chain joins TRBV7-2 to TRBJ2-7; a possible D gene is TRBD1 (5 bases). The clonotype comes from a human donor in good health (CMV status not recorded). Some clones in this sample may be carry-over from other donors' samples. Sequences were derived from cultured PBMCs, sampled from culture after CMV antigen stimulation. The CDR3 is CASSRQRSSYEQYF. CDR3 DNA sequence: TGTGCCAGCAGCCGACAGAGAAGCTCCTACGAGCAGTACTTC.